This TCR beta chain was sequenced during a study of blood T cell repertoires in COVID-19 (dated by TCRdb to the early 2020s). As for the study more broadly: Samples covering the acute and convalescent phases of COVID-19 were provided by collaborators in the United States, Italy and Spain. The material from the prospective study consisted of cDNA or gDNA derived from T cells, B-cell-depleted T cells, or PBMCs. Deeply sampled blood TCRbeta repertoires from subjects exposed to, actively infected with, or recovered from COVID-19 were included in the dataset. The repertoires were released in a freely available public database meant as a resource for research on the immune response to SARS-CoV-2. Samples came from the ongoing ImmuneRACE study (first 160 participants) plus 1,254 subjects from 6 global collaborators. Sample metadata almost always included a de-identified subject ID, COVID-19 status, age in years and sex. Where available, HLA class I and class II types were taken from metadata supplied by the sample provider and were not determined by assay-based typing. The study at large found these results: The quantity of clinical and demographic metadata differed by source and by participant and was supplied without curation.

The immunoSEQ Assay, a bias-controlled multiplex PCR, was used to amplify TCRbeta CDR3 regions from genomic DNA. The source study handled its data this way. Nucleated cell counts per sample were estimated from amplification of reference gene primers within the assay. To quantify the absolute abundance of each unique TCRbeta CDR3 rearrangement, sequence reads were collapsed and filtered. For each sample, productive Simpson clonality was calculated as the square root of Simpson's diversity index over productive rearrangements. TCRdb carries this immuneACCESS record with in-frame sequences only. Its versions omit some clonotypes, under half of them owing to an unresolved V gene in the studies checked, with the rest unexplained. V, J and clone size are those of that table, while D and trimming were read from the DNA. The sample contains a few hundred thousand clones, about nine tenths of them found a single time. Clones ranked in the top ten supply over 9% of the sample.

From the cysteine up to the phenylalanine, the CDR3 has a length of 13 residues. Of the read, only the CDR3 DNA is kept; its 39 bases are in frame from base 1. V is cut by 4 bases and J by 5 bases, and the space between the germline ends is 10 bases. The germline V gene yields SGHRS for CDR1 and YFSETQ for CDR2. Remarks on this clone: There is no known antigen for this receptor. No per-base quality is available; no much larger clone lies one base away.

Participants in the prospective study were enrolled through a virtual design, were aged roughly 18 to 90 years, and lived in roughly 25 United States geographic areas. To assign participants to cohorts, the prospective study relied on clinical history that participants themselves reported in a screening survey and a study questionnaire. Recovered participants in ImmuneRACE Cohort 3 were defined as having two consecutive negative NP/OP PCR tests, clearance from a healthcare professional, or resolution of symptoms. Each participant in the prospective study had whole blood, serum and a nasopharyngeal or oropharyngeal swab collected by mobile phlebotomists. Additional blood draws and questionnaires over an approximately two-month period could optionally be provided by prospective study participants. Prospective study blood samples were shipped either frozen or at room temperature before DNA extraction.

The clonotype was recovered from a woman in her thirties or forties who had recovered from COVID-19. The sample was PBMCs or T cells enriched from blood (not recorded which). The chain is made from TRBV5-1 and TRBJ2-1; TRBD1 is a possible D gene, resting on 5 matching bases. The sequenced DNA: TGCGCCAGCAGCACGGACACTAACAATGAGCAGTTCTTC. Translated, this is CASSTDTNNEQFF.